The clone carrying this T cell receptor (beta chain) was seen just once. Antigen: not known. Trimming removed 1 base from V and 1 base from J, with 9 bases in between. CDR3 length: 15 residues. Germline CDR1 and CDR2: LNHNV and YYDKDF (reference sequence). The data derive from a study of cytomegalovirus exposure and HLA in healthy donors. With 60 Vbeta and 13 Jbeta primers, the PCR was carried out. TCRdb keeps only in-frame clones here, not all; method: immunoSEQ multiplex PCR. The repertoire holds more than 85,000 clones, under 85% seen once, with roughly 2% in the top ten. Notes on the study in general: The classifier was said to identify cytomegalovirus status with high specificity and sensitivity. In an earlier analysis, in some 500 donors, most V segments appeared productive either ~87% or ~30% of the time.

Sequencing was done on a sample of PBMCs. The chain links TRBV15 to TRBJ2-3; D is perhaps TRBD2 (5 bases). This sequence originates from a boy under 18 in good health and CMV-seronegative. The CDR3 DNA reads TGTGCCACCAGCAGAGCTAGGGAGCGCACAGATACGCAGTATTTT. Residues: CATSRARERTDTQYF.